The 5 T cell receptor beta chains reported below all come from one sample, sequenced in a study of untreated major depressive disorder. Clones were read by immunoSEQ multiplex PCR, and TCRdb kept only the in-frame ones, dropping some. The profile shows approximately 20,000 clones, approximately 92% of them singletons. The sample consisted of CD4+ T cells from PBMCs. The source of these receptors is a young man in good health.

The gene calls are TRBV7-2 and TRBJ2-5; D not resolved. Trimming removed 4 bases from V and 2 bases from J, with 14 bases in between. Germline CDR1 is SGHTA and CDR2 is FQGNSA. The CDR3 extends over 15 amino acids. The CDR3 spells CASSSWTRRQETQYF. The CDR3 nucleotides read TGTGCCAGCAGCTCCTGGACCCGACGGCAAGAGACCCAGTACTTC.

The chain carries TRBV9 and TRBJ2-3; 8 bases are shared with TRBD2. This CDR3 region has 17 residues. V gave up 4 bases and J gave up 2 bases; unmatched junction bases: 12. Germline CDR1 SGDLS, CDR2 YYNGEE. The CDR3 sequence: CASSLLGLARPTDTQYF. In nucleotides, the CDR3 is TGTGCCAGCAGCCTCCTAGGACTAGCCCGCCCCACAGATACGCAGTATTTT.

V and J are TRBV4-1 and TRBJ1-1; D remains ambiguous. There are 14 residues in the CDR3. Germline CDR1 is MGHRA and CDR2 is YSYEKL. The germline V and J ends were trimmed by 0 bases and 4 bases, with 9 bases remaining between them. The CDR3 DNA reads TGCGCCAGCAGCCAAGATATGGTTTCCACTGAAGCTTTCTTT. It translates to CASSQDMVSTEAFF.

The chain joins TRBV5-4 to TRBJ1-2; 7 nucleotides align to TRBD1. Trimming removed 4 bases from V and 3 bases from J; junction bases left unmatched: 9. The CDR3 runs to 15 residues. Germline CDR1 and CDR2: SGHNT and YYREEE (reference sequence). CDR3 sequence (DNA): TGTGCCAGCAGCGCTATCAGGGGGTTGGACTATGGCTACACCTTC. It yields the protein CASSAIRGLDYGYTF.

This clone was picked up one time. The V gene is TRBV4-2, the J gene TRBJ2-5; no firm D call. CDR1 LGHNA and CDR2 YNFKEQ come from the germline V gene. The CDR3 loop spans 14 amino acids. V lost 2 bases and J lost 2, with 9 bases in between. CDR3 in amino acids: CASSQQDGQETQYF. The CDR3 bases are TGTGCCAGCAGCCAACAGGACGGGCAAGAGACCCAGTACTTC.